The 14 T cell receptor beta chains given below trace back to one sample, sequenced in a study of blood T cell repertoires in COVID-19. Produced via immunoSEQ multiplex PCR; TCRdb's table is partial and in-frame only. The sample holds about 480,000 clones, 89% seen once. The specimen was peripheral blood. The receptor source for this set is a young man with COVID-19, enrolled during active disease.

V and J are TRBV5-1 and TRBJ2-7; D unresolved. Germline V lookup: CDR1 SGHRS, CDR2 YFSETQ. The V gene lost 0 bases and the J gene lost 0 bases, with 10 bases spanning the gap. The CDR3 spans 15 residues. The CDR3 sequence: CASSLAPTASYEQYF. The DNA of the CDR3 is TGCGCCAGCAGCTTGGCCCCAACAGCCTCCTACGAGCAGTACTTC.

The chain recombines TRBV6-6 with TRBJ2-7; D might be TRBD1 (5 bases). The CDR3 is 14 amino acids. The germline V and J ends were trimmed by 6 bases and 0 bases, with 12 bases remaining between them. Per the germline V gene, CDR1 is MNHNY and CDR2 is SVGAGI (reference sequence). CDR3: CASSPPTASYEQYF. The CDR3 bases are TGTGCCAGCAGCCCACCGACAGCCTCCTACGAGCAGTACTTC.

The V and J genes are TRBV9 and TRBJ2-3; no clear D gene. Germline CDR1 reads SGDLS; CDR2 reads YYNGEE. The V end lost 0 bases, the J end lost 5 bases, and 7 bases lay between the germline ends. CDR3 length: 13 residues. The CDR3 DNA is TGTGCCAGCAGCGTAGCGGGTAAAGATACGCAGTATTTT. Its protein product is CASSVAGKDTQYF.

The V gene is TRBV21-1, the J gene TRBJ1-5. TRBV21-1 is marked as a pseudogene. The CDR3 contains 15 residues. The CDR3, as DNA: TGTGCCAGCAGCAATCGACGGCGGGACAATCAGCCCCAGCATTTT. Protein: CASSNRRRDNQPQHF.

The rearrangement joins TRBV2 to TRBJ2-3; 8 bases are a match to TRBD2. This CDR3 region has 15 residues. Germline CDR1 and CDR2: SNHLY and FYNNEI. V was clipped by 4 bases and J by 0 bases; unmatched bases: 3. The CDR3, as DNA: TGTGCCAGCAGTGCAAGCGGGGGAAGCACAGATACGCAGTATTTT. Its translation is CASSASGGSTDTQYF.

The CDR3 loop is CASSMGLDTETQYF. The CDR3, as DNA: TGTGCCAGTAGTATGGGACTAGATACGGAGACCCAGTACTTC. The rearrangement links TRBV19 to TRBJ2-5; 8 nucleotides match TRBD2. V was pared by 3 bases and J by 5 bases, with 5 bases of the junction left unmatched. The CDR3 extends over 14 amino acids. The germline V gene encodes CDR1 LNHDA and CDR2 SQIVND (reference sequence).

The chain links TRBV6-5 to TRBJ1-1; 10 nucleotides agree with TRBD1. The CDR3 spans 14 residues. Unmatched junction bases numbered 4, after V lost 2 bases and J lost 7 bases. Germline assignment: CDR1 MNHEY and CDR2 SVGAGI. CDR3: CASSYPTGGGEAFF. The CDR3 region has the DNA TGTGCCAGCAGTTACCCGACAGGGGGCGGTGAAGCTTTCTTT.

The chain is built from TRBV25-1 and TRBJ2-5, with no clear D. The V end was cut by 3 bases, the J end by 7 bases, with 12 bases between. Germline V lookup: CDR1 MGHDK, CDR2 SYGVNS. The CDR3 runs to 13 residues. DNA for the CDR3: TGTGCCAGCAGTGACCCAAATGAGGTGACCCAGTACTTC. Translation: CASSDPNEVTQYF.

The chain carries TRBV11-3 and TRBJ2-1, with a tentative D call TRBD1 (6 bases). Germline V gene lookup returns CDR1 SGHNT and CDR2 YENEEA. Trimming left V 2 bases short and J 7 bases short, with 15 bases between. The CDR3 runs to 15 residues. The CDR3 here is CASSLPGTLVNEQFF. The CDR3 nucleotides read TGTGCCAGCAGCTTACCCGGGACATTGGTGAATGAGCAGTTCTTC.

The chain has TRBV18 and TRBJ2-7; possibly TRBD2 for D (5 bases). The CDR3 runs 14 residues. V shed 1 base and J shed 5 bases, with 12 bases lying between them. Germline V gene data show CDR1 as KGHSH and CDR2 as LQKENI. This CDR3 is CASSPLSGVNEQYF. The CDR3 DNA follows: TGTGCCAGCTCACCACTCTCCGGGGTGAACGAGCAGTACTTC.

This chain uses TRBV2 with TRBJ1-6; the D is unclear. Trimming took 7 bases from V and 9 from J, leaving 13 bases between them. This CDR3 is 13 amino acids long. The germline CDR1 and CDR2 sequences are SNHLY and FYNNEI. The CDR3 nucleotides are TGTGCCAGCACTCTACCTAGCGGTTCACCCCTCCACTTT. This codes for CASTLPSGSPLHF.

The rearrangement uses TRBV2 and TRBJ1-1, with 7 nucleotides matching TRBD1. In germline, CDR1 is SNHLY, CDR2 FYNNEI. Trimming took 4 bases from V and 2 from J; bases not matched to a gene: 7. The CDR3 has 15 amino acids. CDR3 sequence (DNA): TGTGCCAGCAGTGTGCGTCAGGGGGTAAACACTGAAGCTTTCTTT. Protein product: CASSVRQGVNTEAFF.

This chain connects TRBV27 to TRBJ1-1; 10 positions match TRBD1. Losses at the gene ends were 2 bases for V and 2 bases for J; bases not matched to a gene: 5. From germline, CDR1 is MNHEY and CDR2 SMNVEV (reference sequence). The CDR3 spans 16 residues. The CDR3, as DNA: TGTGCCAGCAGTTTAGCGGGACAGGGGCGAAACACTGAAGCTTTCTTT. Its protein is CASSLAGQGRNTEAFF.

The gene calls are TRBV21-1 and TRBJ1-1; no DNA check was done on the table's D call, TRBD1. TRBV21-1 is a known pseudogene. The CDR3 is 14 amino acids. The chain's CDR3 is CATAQGTGNTEAFF. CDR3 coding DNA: TGTGCCACCGCACAGGGGACAGGGAACACTGAAGCTTTCTTT.